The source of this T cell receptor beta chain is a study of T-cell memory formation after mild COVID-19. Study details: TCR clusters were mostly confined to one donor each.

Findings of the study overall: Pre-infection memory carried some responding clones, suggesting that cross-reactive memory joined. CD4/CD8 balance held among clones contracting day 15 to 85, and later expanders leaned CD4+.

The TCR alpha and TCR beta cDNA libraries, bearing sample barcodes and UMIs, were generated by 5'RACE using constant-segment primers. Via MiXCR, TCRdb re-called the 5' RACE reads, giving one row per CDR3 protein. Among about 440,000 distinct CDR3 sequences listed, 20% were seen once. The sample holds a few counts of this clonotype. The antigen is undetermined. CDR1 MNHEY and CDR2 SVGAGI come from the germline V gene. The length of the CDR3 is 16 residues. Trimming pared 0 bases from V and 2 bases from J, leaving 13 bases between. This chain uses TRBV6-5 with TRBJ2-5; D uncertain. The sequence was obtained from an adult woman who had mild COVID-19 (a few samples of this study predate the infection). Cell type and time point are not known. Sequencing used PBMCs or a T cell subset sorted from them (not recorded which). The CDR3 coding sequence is TGTGCCAGCAGTTACTCGCCAGTGGCAGGACAAGAGACCCAGTACTTC. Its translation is CASSYSPVAGQETQYF.